Sequencing of this T cell receptor beta chain was carried out in a study of cytomegalovirus exposure and HLA in healthy donors. Points from the study as a whole: Among donors in an Asian-associated ancestry cluster, a later analysis reportedly found fewer N-insertions than the roughly 610-donor mean. High sensitivity and specificity were reportedly achieved when the classifier diagnosed cytomegalovirus status. In a later analysis, HLA-associated beta chains showed higher expansion and lower generation probabilities than comparable chains.

PCR was performed using 60 Vbeta and 13 Jbeta primers. Sequenced by immunoSEQ multiplex PCR; TCRdb stores in-frame clones only, minus some. This table has about 170,000 clones, 80% to 90% appearing once. This clone was recorded a few times. Its antigen remains unidentified. The sequencing sample was made of PBMCs. This TCR derives from a young woman in good health and CMV-seronegative.

In DNA, the CDR3 is TGTGCCAGTAAGGGGGACAGGGACACCGGGGAGCTGTTTTTT. Protein sequence: CASKGDRDTGELFF. V usage is TRBV19 and J usage is TRBJ2-2, with 9 bases fitting TRBD1. The CDR3 has 14 residues. The germline CDR1 and CDR2 sequences are LNHDA and SQIVND (reference sequence). The trim removed 7 bases at V and 3 bases at J, leaving 3 bases unmatched.